A selection of T cell receptor beta chains follows, all from one sample in a study of blood T cell repertoires in COVID-19. Clones were sequenced by immunoSEQ multiplex PCR, and TCRdb holds only the in-frame ones, with some missing. The sample has approximately 66,000 clones; roughly nine tenths are singletons. What was sequenced was peripheral blood. These receptors all come from a man in his 60s with acute or convalescent COVID-19. CDR3s include the opening cysteine and the closing phenylalanine or tryptophan. The D gene is left open where the match is weak. For some rows the clone size is stated as once, few or many, or as a class when expanded; others skip it.

length	size	V	D	J	CDR3	DNA
16	.	TRBV11-3	.	TRBJ1-2	CASTPGAGGADYGYTF	TGTGCCAGCACCCCGGGGGCGGGGGGGGCAGACTATGGCTACACCTTC
14	.	TRBV10-3	.	TRBJ1-3	CAAGGGSSGNTIYF	TGTGCCGCGGGGGGAGGGTCTTCTGGAAACACCATATATTTT
16	.	TRBV3-1/TRBV3-2	TRBD2	TRBJ2-3	CASSQTSGDRLGTQYF	TGTGCCAGCAGCCAGACTAGCGGGGACAGGTTGGGTACGCAGTATTTT
14	once	TRBV5-1	.	TRBJ1-6	CASSFGGTPSPLHF	TGCGCCAGCAGCTTCGGAGGGACCCCTTCGCCCCTCCACTTT
14	.	TRBV5-4	TRBD1	TRBJ1-2	CASSRGGARYGYTF	TGTGCCAGCAGCCGAGGGGGCGCGAGATATGGCTACACCTTC
14	.	TRBV12-5	.	TRBJ2-3	CASGSGSNTDTQYF	TGTGCTAGTGGTTCGGGGAGCAACACAGATACGCAGTATTTT
14	.	TRBV25-1	.	TRBJ1-5	CASSARLVNQPQHF	TGTGCCAGCAGTGCGCGTTTGGTGAATCAGCCCCAGCATTTT
16	.	TRBV5-1	.	TRBJ1-1	CASSSTHGAIGTEAFF	TGCGCCAGCAGCTCCACCCATGGGGCGATTGGGACTGAAGCTTTCTTT
16	.	TRBV3-1/TRBV3-2	.	TRBJ1-1	CASSPPRGGMNTEAFF	TGTGCCAGCAGCCCCCCCCGGGGTGGGATGAACACTGAAGCTTTCTTT
16	.	TRBV18	.	TRBJ2-1	CASSTEPQGTYNEQFF	TGTGCCAGCTCCACTGAGCCACAGGGAACCTACAATGAGCAGTTCTTC
15	.	TRBV24-1	.	TRBJ1-5	CATSDHRSGDQPQHF	TGTGCCACCAGTGATCACAGGTCGGGCGATCAGCCCCAGCATTTT
18	.	TRBV10-2	TRBD1	TRBJ1-5	CASSVELGTGGLCQPQHF	TGCGCCAGCAGTGTCGAACTAGGGACAGGGGGCTTGTGTCAGCCCCAGCATTTT
16	.	TRBV10-3	.	TRBJ1-4	CAISAHRNRENEKLFF	TGTGCCATCAGTGCTCATAGGAACAGGGAGAATGAAAAACTGTTTTTT
13	.	TRBV29-1	.	TRBJ1-2	CSVPVGQHYGYTF	TGCAGCGTTCCCGTTGGACAGCACTATGGCTACACCTTC
17	.	TRBV13	.	TRBJ1-1	CASSLGPLVSGDPEAFF	TGTGCCAGCAGCTTAGGTCCCCTCGTGTCGGGGGACCCTGAAGCTTTCTTT
15	.	TRBV19	.	TRBJ1-3	CASTPPVGSGNTIYF	TGTGCCAGTACCCCCCCCGTCGGGTCTGGAAACACCATATATTTT
12	.	TRBV28	.	TRBJ1-5	CASTGVQQPQHF	TGTGCCAGCACGGGGGTTCAACAGCCCCAGCATTTT
13	.	TRBV6-1	.	TRBJ1-5	CASGYDSSRPQHF	TGTGCCAGCGGCTATGACAGTTCGAGGCCCCAGCATTTT
15	once	TRBV11-2	TRBD1	TRBJ2-7	CASSARDRGQFEQYF	TGTGCCAGCAGCGCCCGGGACAGGGGGCAATTTGAGCAGTACTTC
16	few	TRBV14	.	TRBJ1-6	CASSQDRKLPNSPLHF	TGTGCCAGCAGCCAAGATCGAAAACTCCCTAATTCACCCCTCCACTTT
15	.	TRBV9	.	TRBJ2-2	CASSVGQGGTGELFF	TGTGCCAGCAGCGTAGGGCAGGGTGGCACCGGGGAGCTGTTTTTT
14	.	TRBV3-1/TRBV3-2	.	TRBJ1-3	CASSQQGLGNTIYF	TGTGCCAGCAGCCAGCAGGGGCTGGGAAACACCATATATTTT
17	.	TRBV14	TRBD1	TRBJ1-2	CASSPKPGQGLYYGYTF	TGTGCCAGCAGCCCGAAACCGGGACAGGGTTTGTACTATGGCTACACCTTC
17	once	TRBV7-8	.	TRBJ1-1	CASSLGRDRPTYTEAFF	TGTGCCAGCAGCTTAGGACGCGACAGGCCAACCTACACTGAAGCTTTCTTT
16	.	TRBV12-5	.	TRBJ1-6	CASASDRSSYNSPLHF	TGTGCTAGTGCCAGCGACAGGAGCTCCTATAATTCACCCCTCCACTTT
16	.	TRBV19	TRBD1	TRBJ2-2	CASSIGTGEGTGELFF	TGTGCCAGTAGTATAGGCACAGGGGAAGGCACCGGGGAGCTGTTTTTT
15	few	TRBV21-1	.	TRBJ2-7	CASSRFESSYHEQYF	TGTGCCAGCAGCAGGTTCGAGAGCTCCTACCACGAGCAGTACTTC
17	.	TRBV4-1	TRBD1	TRBJ1-2	CASSQDSGDSYNYGYTF	TGCGCCAGCAGCCAAGATAGCGGGGACAGCTATAACTATGGCTACACCTTC
17	.	TRBV27	.	TRBJ2-3	CASSFQPTNLGADTQYF	TGTGCCAGCAGTTTCCAACCGACTAACCTCGGCGCAGATACGCAGTATTTT
15	.	TRBV5-1	.	TRBJ1-3	CASSLGTASGNTIYF	TGCGCCAGCAGCTTGGGGACAGCCTCTGGAAACACCATATATTTT
16	.	TRBV25-1	TRBD1	TRBJ1-2	CASSTHRGIEGYGYTF	TGTGCCAGCAGTACACACAGGGGGATTGAGGGATATGGCTACACCTTC
15	few	TRBV5-1	TRBD1	TRBJ1-1	CASSIRRQGSTEAFF	TGCGCCAGCAGCATCCGTCGACAGGGATCCACTGAAGCTTTCTTT
18	.	TRBV19	.	TRBJ2-5	CASSIGPGRGYHQETQYF	TGTGCCAGTAGTATCGGTCCAGGGCGCGGTTATCATCAGGAGACCCAGTACTTC
17	.	TRBV7-2	.	TRBJ1-5	CASSRLDRTYSNQPQHF	TGTGCCAGCAGCCGGCTAGACAGGACTTATAGCAATCAGCCCCAGCATTTT
16	.	TRBV27	.	TRBJ1-5	CASSPNKGLLPQPQHF	TGTGCCAGCAGCCCGAATAAGGGACTACTTCCTCAGCCCCAGCATTTT
14	.	TRBV5-1	.	TRBJ2-1	CASRGSESYNEQFF	TGCGCCAGCAGAGGAAGCGAGTCCTACAATGAGCAGTTCTTC
14	.	TRBV6-5	.	TRBJ2-1	CASSTGRGYNEQFF	TGTGCCAGCAGTACAGGGAGAGGTTACAATGAGCAGTTCTTC
12	.	TRBV9	.	TRBJ2-5	CASSVGAGTPYF	.
15	once	TRBV6-1	.	TRBJ1-2	CASSEGGAANYGYTF	TGTGCCAGCAGTGAAGGCGGGGCGGCAAACTATGGCTACACCTTC
14	.	TRBV9	.	TRBJ1-1	CASSSSPMNTEAFF	TGTGCCAGCAGCTCGAGCCCCATGAACACTGAAGCTTTCTTT
15	.	TRBV7-9	.	TRBJ2-7	CASSFRGVGAYEQYF	TGTGCCAGCAGCTTCAGGGGAGTAGGAGCCTACGAGCAGTACTTC
16	.	TRBV18	TRBD2	TRBJ2-2	CASSPGTSSFTGELFF	TGTGCCAGCTCACCCGGGACTAGCTCTTTCACCGGGGAGCTGTTTTTT
17	.	TRBV6-4	TRBD2	TRBJ2-3	CASSDSPSGGGADTQYF	TGTGCCAGCAGTGACTCCCCTAGCGGGGGGGGAGCAGATACGCAGTATTTT
13	.	TRBV19	.	TRBJ1-2	CASSVYRDEGYTF	TGTGCCAGTAGTGTTTACAGGGATGAGGGCTACACCTTC
14	.	TRBV5-1	TRBD1	TRBJ2-7	CASSFDGQGGEQYF	TGCGCCAGCAGCTTCGACGGACAGGGCGGTGAGCAGTACTTC
12	.	TRBV2	.	TRBJ1-5	CASSVGGQPQHF	TGTGCCAGCAGTGTGGGGGGACAGCCCCAGCATTTT
15	.	TRBV2	TRBD1	TRBJ2-2	CASREDRGMSGELFF	TGTGCCAGCAGGGAGGACAGGGGAATGTCCGGGGAGCTGTTTTTT
13	.	TRBV5-4	.	TRBJ1-1	CASSLDEVSEAFF	TGTGCCAGCAGCTTGGATGAGGTCTCGGAAGCTTTCTTT
14	.	TRBV6-5	.	TRBJ1-5	CASTLRQYNQPQHF	TGTGCCAGCACCCTCAGACAGTACAATCAGCCCCAGCATTTT
15	.	TRBV6-5	TRBD1	TRBJ1-5	CASSKQGRLNQPQHF	TGTGCCAGCAGTAAACAGGGGCGCCTTAATCAGCCCCAGCATTTT
18	.	TRBV21-1	.	TRBJ2-7	CASSKKGEGKGADYEQYF	TGTGCCAGCAGCAAGAAAGGGGAAGGGAAGGGGGCTGACTACGAGCAGTACTTC
17	.	TRBV3-1/TRBV3-2	.	TRBJ1-4	CASSQDRGAWNSEKLFF	TGTGCCAGCAGCCAAGATCGGGGTGCCTGGAATAGTGAAAAACTGTTTTTT
14	.	TRBV5-1	TRBD2	TRBJ2-5	CASSLQAGGGTQYF	TGCGCCAGCAGCTTGCAAGCGGGAGGTGGGACCCAGTACTTC
16	.	TRBV5-6	TRBD1	TRBJ1-5	CASSWRGQGSSQPQHF	TGTGCCAGCAGCTGGAGAGGACAGGGTTCCTCTCAGCCCCAGCATTTT